This T cell receptor (beta chain) was identified in a study of shared clonotypes between healthy human individuals. Sequencing was performed with immunoSEQ multiplex PCR; in TCRdb, only in-frame clones are kept and a portion is missing. The repertoire holds 550,000 to 600,000 clones, around 77% seen once, with around 12% in the top ten. V was clipped by 3 bases and J by 6 bases, with 9 bases between them. The CDR3 has 12 residues. In germline, CDR1 is SGHTA, CDR2 FQGNSA. The TCR sequence derives from a middle-aged woman in good health. Some clones in this sample may be carry-over from other donors' samples. Sequenced sample: PBMCs. The chain carries TRBV7-2 and TRBJ2-7; D is perhaps TRBD2 (6 bases). The DNA for the CDR3 is TGTGCCAGCAGCTTGACTAGGTCCGAGCAGTACTTC. Translating gives CASSLTRSEQYF.